Presented here are 23 T cell receptor beta chains from one specimen sequenced in a study of blood T cell repertoires in COVID-19. Sequencing was performed with immunoSEQ multiplex PCR; in TCRdb, only in-frame clones are kept and a portion is missing. The profile shows 450,000 or so clones, approximately 90% of them singletons. Sequenced material: peripheral blood. The receptors come from a man between 18 and 29 years old with COVID-19, enrolled during active disease.

V usage is TRBV6-5 and J usage is TRBJ1-2; D not resolved. V was clipped by 7 bases and J by 2 bases, with 17 bases between them. This CDR3 region has 15 residues. Germline CDR1 reads MNHEY; CDR2 reads SVGAGI. As DNA, the CDR3 is TGTGCCAGCACCATGACTATCGGGCAGAACTATGGCTACACCTTC. This sequence encodes CASTMTIGQNYGYTF.

To note about this clone: The sample holds other DNA sequences that translate to the same CDR3. The gene calls are TRBV5-1 and TRBJ1-2; D ambiguous. Trimming left V 0 bases short and J 3 bases short, with 6 bases between. This CDR3 contains 13 residues. Germline V gene data show CDR1 as SGHRS and CDR2 as YFSETQ. The CDR3 DNA sequence: TGCGCCAGCAGCTTGGAGGGAGACTATGGCTACACCTTC. Translating it yields CASSLEGDYGYTF.

The count of this clone is one. This rearrangement joins TRBV19 to TRBJ1-4; TRBD1 aligns across 9 bases. Germline values: CDR1 LNHDA, CDR2 SQIVND (reference sequence). CDR3 size: 14 residues. V dropped 4 bases and J dropped 5; count of bases not matched to a gene: 2. The CDR3: CASSTTGGNEKLFF. In DNA, the CDR3 is TGTGCCAGTAGTACGACAGGGGGGAATGAAAAACTGTTTTTT.

V is TRBV4-1 and J is TRBJ2-7; tentative D call: TRBD1 (5 bases). Trimming left V 0 bases short and J 7 bases short, with 16 bases between. The CDR3 runs 15 residues. The germline V gene has CDR1 MGHRA and CDR2 YSYEKL. The CDR3 DNA reads as TGCGCCAGCAGCCAAGAAGAAGGGGCTCTATATGAGCAGTACTTC. Amino acid sequence: CASSQEEGALYEQYF.

This chain uses TRBV27 with TRBJ2-7, with 8 positions matching TRBD1. The CDR3 is made up of 14 amino acids. Trimming cost V 6 bases and J 2 bases; bases outside gene matches: 6. In germline, CDR1 is MNHEY, CDR2 SMNVEV (reference sequence). For the CDR3, the DNA is TGTGCCAGCAGCGGTGACAGGGGCCCCTACGAGCAGTACTTC. It encodes CASSGDRGPYEQYF.

The chain couples TRBV29-1 to TRBJ2-1; D may be TRBD1 (6 bases). This CDR3 spans 13 amino acids. The germline V gene has CDR1 SQVTM and CDR2 ANQGSEA. Trimming shortened V by 3 bases and J by 5 bases, and 11 bases separated the two germline ends. The CDR3 is CSVDLTGHNEQFF. The CDR3 nucleotides read TGCAGCGTTGACCTCACAGGGCACAATGAGCAGTTCTTC.

For this clone: This sample also contains other DNA sequences that code for the same CDR3. V usage is TRBV3-1 (or the pseudogene TRBV3-2) and J usage is TRBJ2-7; 8 bases are a match to TRBD2. V dropped 1 base and J dropped 4; count of bases not matched to a gene: 3. Germline V gene data show CDR1 as LGHDT and CDR2 as YNNKEL (reference sequence). This CDR3 region has 14 residues. The CDR3 region has the DNA TGTGCCAGCAGCCAAGGGGCTAGCGGGTACGAGCAGTACTTC. The encoded protein is CASSQGASGYEQYF.

The rearrangement uses TRBV7-8 and TRBJ2-1; D is unclear. The CDR3 spans 13 residues. The V gene's germline CDR1 is SGHVS and CDR2 FQNEAQ. V was clipped by 1 base and J by 8 bases, with 9 bases between them. The CDR3 coding sequence is TGTGCCAGCAGCTTAGGACCTCAGGATGAGCAGTTCTTC. This codes for CASSLGPQDEQFF.

The chain carries TRBV14 and TRBJ1-2, with 11 bases that match TRBD1. The CDR3 has 17 residues. Germline V lookup: CDR1 SGHDN, CDR2 FVKESK. Trimming took 1 base from V and 4 from J; bases not matched to a gene: 8. CDR3 residues: CASSQVGTGGLSYGYTF. DNA for the CDR3: TGTGCCAGCAGCCAAGTCGGGACAGGGGGACTAAGCTATGGCTACACCTTC.

This chain uses TRBV7-9 with TRBJ2-3, with TRBD2 matching 9 bases. The CDR3 extends over 16 amino acids. The V and J ends lost 3 bases and 2 bases, in that order; junction bases with no gene match: 6. Germline values: CDR1 SEHNR, CDR2 FQNEAQ (reference sequence). The CDR3 coding sequence is TGTGCCAGCAGCTTGGGGCTAGCGGGACACACAGATACGCAGTATTTT. Translated, it gives CASSLGLAGHTDTQYF.

The rearrangement joins TRBV7-9 to TRBJ1-1; D remains ambiguous. In germline, CDR1 is SEHNR, CDR2 FQNEAQ (reference sequence). The CDR3 covers 14 residues. The V end was cut by 1 base, the J end by 8 bases, with 14 bases between. CDR3 coding DNA: TGTGCCAGCAGCTTAGAGGTCGGGTCACTCGAAGCTTTCTTT. It encodes CASSLEVGSLEAFF.

The chain is built from TRBV2 and TRBJ2-3, with 10 bases identical to TRBD2. Germline assignment: CDR1 SNHLY and CDR2 FYNNEI. This CDR3 region has 15 residues. V lost 3 bases and J lost 9; bases outside the gene matches: 9. This CDR3 is CASSESSGGAPTQYF. The DNA of the CDR3 is TGTGCCAGCAGTGAGTCGAGCGGGGGGGCTCCCACGCAGTATTTT.

V is TRBV6-5 and J is TRBJ1-1, with TRBD1 identical over 10 bases. This CDR3 has 16 residues. V lost 7 bases and J lost 4; bases outside the gene matches: 12. Per germline, CDR1 MNHEY and CDR2 SVGAGI. The DNA of the CDR3 is TGTGCCAGCAATTATGGGACAGGGGAAGGCGTCACTGAAGCTTTCTTT. It translates to CASNYGTGEGVTEAFF.

Only one count was recorded for this clone. This rearrangement joins TRBV15 to TRBJ2-7, with D possibly matching TRBD1 (5 bases). The CDR3 totals 13 residues. V lost 0 bases to trimming and J lost 4 bases, with 7 bases between them. Per the germline V gene, CDR1 is LNHNV and CDR2 is YYDKDF (reference sequence). The CDR3 sequence is CATSRDSGYEQYF. CDR3 DNA sequence: TGTGCCACCAGCAGAGATTCAGGGTACGAGCAGTACTTC. Complete variable domain (other parts from reference TRBV15 and TRBJ2-7): DAMVIQNPRYQVTQFGKPVTLSCSQTLNHNVMYWYQQKSSQAPKLLFHYYDKDFNNEADTPDNFQSRRPNTSFCFLDIRSPGLGDTAMYLCATSRDSGYEQYFGPGTRLTVT.

The chain carries TRBV18 and TRBJ2-1, with TRBD2 matching 11 bases. There are 18 residues in the CDR3. The germline V gene has CDR1 KGHSH and CDR2 LQKENI. V lost 4 bases, J lost 7 bases, and 15 bases stayed unmatched. The CDR3 is CASSRIAPTSGDLNEQFF. The CDR3 nucleotides read TGTGCCAGCTCACGCATAGCACCGACTAGCGGGGACTTAAATGAGCAGTTCTTC. The full variable domain, with the rest looked up from reference TRBV18 and TRBJ2-1, is NAGVMQNPRHLVRRRGQEARLRCSPMKGHSHVYWYRQLPEEGLKFMVYLQKENIIDESGMPKERFSAEFPKEGPSILRIQQVVRGDSAAYFCASSRIAPTSGDLNEQFFGPGTRLTVL.

The count of this clone is one. The chain recombines TRBV5-1 with TRBJ1-1; 7 bases agree with TRBD1. Germline V gives CDR1 SGHRS, CDR2 YFSETQ. V shed 0 bases, J shed 4 bases, and the junction held 6 bases outside the gene matches. The CDR3 is made up of 15 amino acids. In DNA, the CDR3 is TGCGCCAGCAGCTTGGAAGGCGACAGGGCCACTGAAGCTTTCTTT. This translates into CASSLEGDRATEAFF.

The V and J genes are TRBV11-2 and TRBJ1-6; 9 bases fit TRBD1. The CDR3 length is 15 residues. With 4 bases clipped from V and 7 bases from J, the junction kept 5 bases outside the gene matches. The germline CDR1 and CDR2 sequences are SGHAT and FQNNGV. The CDR3 spells CASSYNGQGNSPLHF. The CDR3 DNA reads as TGTGCCAGCAGCTACAATGGACAGGGGAATTCACCCCTCCACTTT.

The rearrangement uses TRBV18 and TRBJ2-3; D possibly corresponds to TRBD1 (6 bases). The germline V gene encodes CDR1 KGHSH and CDR2 LQKENI. V lost 2 bases and J lost 5, with 20 bases in between. The CDR3 contains 17 residues. CDR3 sequence: CASSPYVLGAEIDTQYF. In nucleotides, the CDR3 is TGTGCCAGCTCACCATACGTTTTGGGGGCTGAGATAGATACGCAGTATTTT.

The chain's CDR3 is CASSSQGGQLNEKLFF. CDR3 sequence (DNA): TGTGCCAGCTCATCCCAGGGGGGACAGCTTAATGAAAAACTGTTTTTT. The chain joins TRBV18 to TRBJ1-4; 7 bases fit TRBD1. Germline loops: CDR1 KGHSH, CDR2 LQKENI. Trimming cost V 5 bases and J 4 bases; bases outside gene matches: 10. The CDR3 is made up of 16 amino acids.

This chain links TRBV4-1 with TRBJ2-1; D is undetermined. Looked up from germline, CDR1 is MGHRA and CDR2 is YSYEKL. This CDR3 has 15 amino acids. With 0 bases removed from V and 0 bases from J, the gap between germline ends came to 6 bases. The CDR3 loop reads CASSQDQFSYNEQFF. The CDR3, as DNA: TGCGCCAGCAGCCAAGATCAATTCTCCTACAATGAGCAGTTCTTC.

The V and J genes are TRBV4-1 and TRBJ2-5, with D perhaps TRBD2 (7 bases). Germline V gene sequence: CDR1 MGHRA, CDR2 YSYEKL. The V end was cut by 3 bases, the J end by 3 bases, with 14 bases between. The CDR3 covers 15 residues. This CDR3 is CASSQDGGGEETQYF. DNA of the CDR3: TGCGCCAGCAGCCAGGACGGAGGGGGGGAAGAGACCCAGTACTTC.

The chain is built from TRBV18 and TRBJ2-7; 8 bases line up with TRBD1. The length of the CDR3 is 14 residues. In germline, CDR1 is KGHSH, CDR2 LQKENI. With V trimmed by 4 bases and J by 6 bases, 8 bases remained unmatched. The DNA of the CDR3 is TGTGCCAGCTCACTCCGGACAGGGCAAGGCGAGCAGTACTTC. Translating gives CASSLRTGQGEQYF.

The chain employs TRBV3-1 (or the pseudogene TRBV3-2) and TRBJ1-1, with D perhaps matching TRBD1 (5 bases). This CDR3 region has 13 residues. Between the trimmed V and J ends, which lost 1 base and 10 bases, there was a span of 13 bases. Per germline, CDR1 LGHDT and CDR2 YNNKEL (reference sequence). CDR3 sequence: CASSQGVSGGAFF. In nucleotides, the CDR3 is TGTGCCAGCAGCCAAGGAGTTTCGGGGGGAGCTTTCTTT.